This note documents a single T cell receptor (beta chain) sequence. Antigen specificity is unknown. The data belong to a study of OX40 agonist ivuxolimab in advanced cancers. Overall study: Patients received the agonistic anti-OX40 (CD134) antibody ivuxolimab. Patients were treated with intravenous ivuxolimab, dosed at 0.01 to 10 mg/kg and infused every 2 weeks. Study-wide results and caveats: Expanded clones were, on average, more numerous among CD8+ T cells than CD4+.

The data were produced by immunoSEQ multiplex PCR, yet TCRdb's version contains in-frame clones alone and is incomplete. The table shows tens of thousands of clones, with over 80% occurring only once. The V and J ends lost 1 base and 2 bases respectively, with 8 bases between them. Germline V gives CDR1 SEHNR, CDR2 FQNEAQ (reference sequence). There are 14 residues in the CDR3. People who had autoimmune disease history or systemic immunosuppression were excluded. The source of this sequence is an adult with an advanced solid tumor such as melanoma, head and neck, liver or kidney cancer. The sequencing used CD4+ or CD8+ T cells sorted from blood, collected in a trial of the OX40 agonist ivuxolimab. The chain uses TRBV7-9 and TRBJ1-1, with TRBD1 as a possible D gene (5 bases). The CDR3 coding sequence is TGTGCCAGCAGCTTAGGTGGGGCCAACACTGAAGCTTTCTTT. Encoded protein: CASSLGGANTEAFF. Variable domain in full (rest from reference TRBV7-9 and TRBJ1-1): DTGVSQNPRHKITKRGQNVTFRCDPISEHNRLYWYRQTLGQGPEFLTYFQNEAQLEKSRLLSDRFSAERPKGSFSTLEIQRTEQGDSAMYLCASSLGGANTEAFFGQGTRLTVV.